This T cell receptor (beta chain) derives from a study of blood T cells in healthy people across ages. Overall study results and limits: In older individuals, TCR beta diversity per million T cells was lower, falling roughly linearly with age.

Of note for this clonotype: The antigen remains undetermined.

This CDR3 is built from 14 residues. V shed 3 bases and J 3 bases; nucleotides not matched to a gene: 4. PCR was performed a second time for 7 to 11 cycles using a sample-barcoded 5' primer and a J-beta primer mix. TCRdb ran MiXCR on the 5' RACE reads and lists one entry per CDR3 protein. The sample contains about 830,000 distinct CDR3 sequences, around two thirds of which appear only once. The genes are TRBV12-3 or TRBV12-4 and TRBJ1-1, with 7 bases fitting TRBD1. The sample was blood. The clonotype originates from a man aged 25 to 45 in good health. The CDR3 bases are TGTGCCAGCAGTTTTAATGACAGGGACACTGAAGCTTTCTTT. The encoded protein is CASSFNDRDTEAFF.